This T cell receptor (beta chain) was captured in a study of OX40 agonist ivuxolimab in advanced cancers. Across the whole study: The patients received agonistic anti-OX40 (CD134) antibody ivuxolimab. Ivuxolimab was administered intravenously to patients at 0.01 to 10 mg/kg every 2 weeks. Regarding the study as a whole: Doses of 0.1 to 3.0 mg/kg were accompanied by clonal expansion of CD4+ and CD8+ blood T cells by week 6.

Worth noting for this clone: Its antigen is not known.

TCRdb keeps only in-frame clones here, not all; method: immunoSEQ multiplex PCR. Altogether 77,000 or so clones are present, 80% to 90% being singletons, with the ten largest covering 9.5% to 12%. The sample was CD4+ or CD8+ T cells sorted from blood, taken in a trial of the OX40 agonist ivuxolimab. The receptor comes from an adult with an advanced solid tumor such as melanoma, head and neck, liver or kidney cancer.

CDR3 nucleotide sequence: TGTGCCAGCAGCTTAGAGAGGACAGATACGCAGTATTTT. It specifies CASSLERTDTQYF. The chain joins TRBV7-2 to TRBJ2-3, with no clear D. Trimming stripped 1 base from V and 3 bases from J, with 5 bases between. The CDR3 loop spans 13 amino acids. Per the germline V gene, CDR1 is SGHTA and CDR2 is FQGNSA. The full variable domain, its missing parts supplied by reference TRBV7-2 and TRBJ2-3, is GAGVSQSPSNKVTEKGKDVELRCDPISGHTALYWYRQSLGQGLEFLIYFQGNSAPDKSGLPSDRFSAERTGGSVSTLTIQRTQQEDSAVYLCASSLERTDTQYFGPGTRLTVL.